Each of the 15 T cell receptor beta chains below was sequenced from the same sample in a study of T cells in localized non-small cell lung cancer. Assay: immunoSEQ multiplex PCR; the TCRdb copy retains only in-frame clones and omits some. The table lists under 15,000 clones, more than 80% of them singletons. The sequencing here drew on peripheral blood, taken before any cancer treatment. Receptors were obtained from a male donor aged 60 or over with stage I squamous cell lung carcinoma.

The CDR3 protein is CATSRASGGRGYEQYF. The CDR3 nucleotides read TGTGCCACCAGCAGAGCTAGCGGAGGAAGGGGATACGAGCAGTACTTC. This chain links TRBV15 with TRBJ2-7; 7 nucleotides line up with TRBD2. The CDR3 has 16 amino acids. Trimming at V came to 1 base and at J to 4 bases, leaving 10 bases not matched to a gene. The germline CDR1 and CDR2 sequences are LNHNV and YYDKDF (reference sequence).

The chain has TRBV9 and TRBJ1-2; no definite D call. The V end was cut by 0 bases, the J end by 6 bases, with 15 bases between. This CDR3 is built from 15 residues. Germline assignment: CDR1 SGDLS and CDR2 YYNGEE. Here the CDR3 reads CASSVAQSPGHGYTF. The CDR3 DNA is TGTGCCAGCAGCGTAGCTCAGAGTCCAGGTCATGGCTACACCTTC.

This chain links TRBV12-5 with TRBJ1-4; possible D gene TRBD1, 6 bases. CDR3 length equals 15 residues. V shed 5 bases and J shed 7 bases, with 17 bases lying between them. Germline CDR1 reads LGHNT; CDR2 reads FRNRAP. In nucleotides, the CDR3 is TGTGCTAGTGGTGGCTCAGGCGGGGGCGGTGAAAAACTGTTTTTT. Its translation is CASGGSGGGGEKLFF.

The chain recombines TRBV5-1 with TRBJ2-7; D is uncertain. The CDR3 has 14 residues. The germline V gene has CDR1 SGHRS and CDR2 YFSETQ. Trimming took 4 bases from V and 6 from J, leaving 17 bases between them. The DNA for the CDR3 is TGCGCCAGCAGCCCCGGCAATTTGGGCAGCGAGCAGTACTTC. Translation gives CASSPGNLGSEQYF. Variable domain in full (rest from reference TRBV5-1 and TRBJ2-7): KAGVTQTPRYLIKTRGQQVTLSCSPISGHRSVSWYQQTPGQGLQFLFEYFSETQRNKGNFPGRFSGRQFSNSRSEMNVSTLELGDSALYLCASSPGNLGSEQYFGPGTRLTVT.

The rearrangement joins TRBV10-3 to TRBJ1-1; D gene unclear. Germline assignment: CDR1 ENHRY and CDR2 SYGVKD. V was shortened by 3 bases and J by 1 base, with 9 bases between the two germline ends. This CDR3 has 14 amino acids. CDR3 loop: CAISETKKNTEAFF. The CDR3 coding sequence is TGTGCCATCAGTGAAACTAAAAAGAACACTGAAGCTTTCTTT.

V and J are TRBV7-8 and TRBJ2-7, with 8 bases identical to TRBD1. The trim removed 1 base at V and 5 bases at J, leaving 10 bases unmatched. Germline lookup yields CDR1 SGHVS and CDR2 FQNEAQ. CDR3 length: 16 residues. The CDR3 loop reads CASSLERQGWPHEQYF. The CDR3 DNA follows: TGTGCCAGCAGCTTAGAGAGACAGGGGTGGCCCCACGAGCAGTACTTC.

The CDR3 reads CASNGLAGEDEQFF. CDR3 nucleotide sequence: TGTGCCAGCAATGGGCTAGCGGGAGAGGATGAGCAGTTCTTC. This chain links TRBV2 with TRBJ2-1; TRBD2 matches 10 bases. V lost 7 bases and J lost 8; bases outside the gene matches: 8. Germline V CDR1 and CDR2: SNHLY, FYNNEI. This CDR3 region has 14 residues.

The chain recombines TRBV27 with TRBJ2-5, with D possibly TRBD2 on 6 matching bases. Germline V gene lookup returns CDR1 MNHEY and CDR2 SMNVEV (reference sequence). This CDR3 region has 15 residues. The V end lost 2 bases, the J end lost 3 bases, and 13 bases lay between the germline ends. DNA of the CDR3: TGTGCCAGCAGTTTAGGGGCGGGGCTCGAAGAGACCCAGTACTTC. Its translation: CASSLGAGLEETQYF.

The V and J genes are TRBV18 and TRBJ2-1; weak D call: TRBD1 (5 bases). The V gene lost 2 bases and the J gene lost 9 bases, with 8 bases spanning the gap. The CDR3 contains 12 residues. Germline V gene sequence: CDR1 KGHSH, CDR2 LQKENI. CDR3 nucleotide sequence: TGTGCCAGCTCACCAGGGGCTTTTGAGCAGTTCTTC. Protein sequence: CASSPGAFEQFF.

V usage is TRBV2 and J usage is TRBJ1-4; 7 bases are shared with TRBD1. Germline V gene lookup returns CDR1 SNHLY and CDR2 FYNNEI. The CDR3 sequence is 15 residues long. The V gene end was trimmed by 6 bases and the J gene end by 4 bases; junction bases not matched to a gene: 8. CDR3 bases: TGTGCCAGCAGGGAAAGGGGGCTACTTAATGAAAAACTGTTTTTT. Protein product: CASRERGLLNEKLFF.

J is TRBJ1-5 and V is TRBV23-1, with D possibly matching TRBD1 (6 bases). TRBV23-1 is recorded as an ORF, its role being uncertain. V lost 5 bases and J 9 bases, leaving 20 bases between the germline ends. CDR3 length equals 15 residues. CDR3 sequence: CASSFPGRGWRPQHF. CDR3 DNA: TGCGCCAGCAGTTTCCCTGGCAGGGGTTGGAGGCCCCAGCATTTT.

This clone was picked up a small number of times. J is TRBJ2-1 and V is TRBV5-1; 7 bases map to TRBD2. Trimming cost V 4 bases and J 6 bases; bases outside gene matches: 22. Germline V gene sequence: CDR1 SGHRS, CDR2 YFSETQ. The CDR3 totals 19 residues. CDR3 DNA sequence: TGCGCCAGCAGCCTGTGGTCGGTTTCGGCGGGAGCCGTCCTCAATGAGCAGTTCTTC. Amino acids: CASSLWSVSAGAVLNEQFF.

The chain recombines TRBV11-3 with TRBJ2-2, with D unresolved. This CDR3 spans 13 amino acids. Germline V CDR1 and CDR2: SGHNT, YENEEA. V was clipped by 6 bases and J by 5 bases, with 10 bases between them. The DNA of the CDR3 is TGTGCCAGCAGTTCCACTACGACCGGGGAGCTGTTTTTT. Its protein product is CASSSTTTGELFF.

The chain employs TRBV2 and TRBJ1-5; TRBD1 matches 9 bases. The CDR3 has 16 amino acids. The V segment lost 4 bases and the J segment 6 bases; nucleotides outside the gene matches: 10. Germline assignment: CDR1 SNHLY and CDR2 FYNNEI. The CDR3, as DNA: TGTGCCAGCAGTGGGACCGGACAGGGGAGGGGTCAGCCCCAGCATTTT. Encoded protein: CASSGTGQGRGQPQHF.

Only a few counts were recorded for this clone. The J gene is TRBJ1-2, the V gene TRBV30; D possibly corresponds to TRBD1 (6 bases). The CDR3 sequence is 14 residues long. Germline V gene data show CDR1 as GTSNPN and CDR2 as SVGIG (reference sequence). Trimming removed 3 bases at V and 4 bases at J, with 15 bases between. The CDR3 loop reads CAWRETGGTYGYTF. The CDR3, as DNA: TGTGCCTGGAGAGAGACAGGAGGAACCTATGGCTACACCTTC.